This entry concerns a single T cell receptor beta chain. The sample belongs to a study of shared clonotypes between healthy human individuals. Trimming left V 1 base short and J 0 bases short, with 7 bases between. The CDR3 runs to 14 residues. CDR1 and CDR2 from the germline V gene are SEHNR and FQNEAQ (reference sequence). Sequenced by immunoSEQ multiplex PCR; TCRdb stores in-frame clones only, minus some. The table has 1.6 million or so clones, about 96% seen once. This clonotype was sampled from a young man in good health. This chain joins TRBV7-9 and TRBJ2-7; D is perhaps TRBD2 (6 bases). Specimen: naive CD4+ T cells sorted from blood. Subset described: CD45RA+ positively selected. CDR3 loop: CASSLVDYSYEQYF. The CDR3 DNA follows: TGTGCCAGCAGCTTAGTGGACTACTCCTACGAGCAGTACTTC. The full variable domain, its missing parts supplied by reference TRBV7-9 and TRBJ2-7, is DTGVSQNPRHKITKRGQNVTFRCDPISEHNRLYWYRQTLGQGPEFLTYFQNEAQLEKSRLLSDRFSAERPKGSFSTLEIQRTEQGDSAMYLCASSLVDYSYEQYFGPGTRLTVT.